This T cell receptor (beta chain) was sequenced for a study of cytomegalovirus exposure and HLA in healthy donors. Healthy bone marrow donors made up the donors. Study-level findings and limits: In vitro assays verified that a few CMV-associated chains recognized CMV antigens specifically. A later analysis, which compared TCR beta chains of equal frequency, found the HLA-associated ones more clonally expanded.

A remark on this clone: Its antigen is still unknown.

PCR primers comprised 60 Vbeta and 13 Jbeta primers. Here immunoSEQ multiplex PCR was the method, and the copy in TCRdb shows in-frame clones only, minus some. The data contain over 150,000 clones, around 80% of them singletons. This CDR3 has 15 residues. V was cut by 2 bases and J by 0 bases, with 12 bases left in between. The germline gives CDR1 SGHRS, CDR2 YFSETQ. This chain uses TRBV5-1 with TRBJ2-7, with D possibly matching TRBD2 (7 bases). This sequence originates from a woman between 50 and 59 years old in good health and CMV-seropositive. Sequencing was carried out using PBMCs. The CDR3 DNA reads TGCGCCAGCAGCTTAGGGGGAGGGGGCTCCTACGAGCAGTACTTC. It codes for CASSLGGGGSYEQYF.